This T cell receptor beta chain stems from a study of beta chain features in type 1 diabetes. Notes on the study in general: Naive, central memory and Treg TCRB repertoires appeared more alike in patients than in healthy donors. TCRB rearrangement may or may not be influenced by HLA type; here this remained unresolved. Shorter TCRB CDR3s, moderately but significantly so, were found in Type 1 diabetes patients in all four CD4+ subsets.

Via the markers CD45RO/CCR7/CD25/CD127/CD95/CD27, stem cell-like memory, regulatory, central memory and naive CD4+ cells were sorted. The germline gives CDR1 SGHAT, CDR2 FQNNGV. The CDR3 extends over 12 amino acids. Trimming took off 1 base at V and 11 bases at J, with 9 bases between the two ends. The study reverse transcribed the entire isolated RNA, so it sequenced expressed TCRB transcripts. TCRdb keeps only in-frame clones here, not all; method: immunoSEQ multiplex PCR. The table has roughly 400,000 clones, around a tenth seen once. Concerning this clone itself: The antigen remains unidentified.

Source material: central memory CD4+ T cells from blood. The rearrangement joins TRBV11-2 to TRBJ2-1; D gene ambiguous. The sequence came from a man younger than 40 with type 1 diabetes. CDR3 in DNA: TGTGCCAGCAGCTTAGTAGGCAGGCAGCAGTTCTTC. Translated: CASSLVGRQQFF.